What follows describes a single T cell receptor (beta chain). The data stem from a study of CD8+CD57+ T cells in acquired aplastic anemia. The use of genomic DNA as template underpinned the TCR beta VDJ and CDR3 profiling. TCRdb reprocessed the reads via MiXCR and lists one record per CDR3 protein. The sample comprises some 150,000 distinct CDR3 sequences, around two fifths of which are singletons, and almost 8.5% rests with the top ten. The germline V gene has CDR1 SNHLY and CDR2 FYNNEI. The ends were cut back, 3 bases at V and 4 bases at J, with 4 bases in the middle. The CDR3 covers 13 residues. This receptor was identified in a human donor in good health, serving as a control. The sample taken for sequencing was sorted CD4+, CD8+, or CD8+CD57+ T cells (not recorded which) from PBMCs. The chain joins TRBV2 to TRBJ1-6, with D uncertain. CDR3 sequence reads: CASSEAYNSPLHF. CDR3 sequence (DNA): TGTGCCAGCAGTGAGGCATATAATTCACCCCTCCACTTT.